This paragraph reports one TCR beta chain. Collected at least 2 cm from the tumor margin, the adjacent lung showed no malignant cells. Data came from immunoSEQ multiplex PCR; TCRdb stores just in-frame clones and leaves some out. The sample contains about 2,000 clones, 82% of which appear only once. The data belong to a study of T cells and copy number aberrations in small-cell lung cancer. The CDR3 length is 14 residues. The germline CDR1 and CDR2 sequences are SQVTM and ANQGSEA. Deletions cut 4 bases from V and 0 bases from J, with 12 bases between. Sequencing was carried out using normal tissue next to the tumor. This clonotype was sampled from a man aged 50 to 59 with small cell lung cancer. V usage is TRBV29-1 and J usage is TRBJ1-1; weak D call: TRBD1 (5 bases). The CDR3 is CSVVSGQMNTEAFF. The CDR3 nucleotides read TGCAGCGTTGTATCGGGGCAGATGAACACTGAAGCTTTCTTT. The full variable domain, rest sourced from reference TRBV29-1 and TRBJ1-1, is SAVISQKPSRDICQRGTSLTIQCQVDSQVTMMFWYRQQPGQSLTLIATANQGSEATYESGFVIDKFPISRPNLTFSTLTVSNMSPEDSSIYLCSVVSGQMNTEAFFGQGTRLTVV.